A selection of T cell receptor beta chains follows, all from one sample in a study of post-analysis software for immune sequencing data. Using its own MiXCR run on the PCR reads, TCRdb lists one record per CDR3 protein. Of roughly 540,000 distinct CDR3 sequences in the sample, roughly 34% were seen once. The sample comprised blood. The origin of the receptors is a girl under 18 with multiple sclerosis. CDR3s include the opening cysteine and the closing phenylalanine or tryptophan. Fields, in order: D gene, clone size, J gene, V gene, CDR3 DNA, CDR3 protein. A D gene is named only where the DNA matches it firmly. Where a row states a size, it is once, few, many or the class of an expanded clone; other rows omit it.

>TRBD2|NA|TRBJ2-7|TRBV7-6
TGTGCCAGCAGCTTAGCGGCGGGAGGCCGGTTCGAGCAGTACTTC
CASSLAAGGRFEQYF
>TRBD1|NA|TRBJ2-5|TRBV5-1
TGCGCCAGCAGCTACGGGACAGCCGGCCAAGAGACCCAGTACTTC
CASSYGTAGQETQYF
>NA|few|TRBJ2-3|TRBV11-2
TGTGCCAGCAGCTTATTGGGGCCCGAGGATACGCAGTATTTT
CASSLLGPEDTQYF
>NA|NA|TRBJ2-7|TRBV21-1
TGTGCCAGCAGCACCGGGTGTGAGGCATACGAGCAGTACTTC
CASSTGCEAYEQYF
>TRBD1|NA|TRBJ1-2|TRBV5-5
TGTGCCAGCACCACGGGGGGACAGGAATCCTATGGCTACACCTTC
CASTTGGQESYGYTF
>TRBD2|few|TRBJ2-5|TRBV5-5
TGTGCCAGCAGGTCACCCGGGACTAGACAAGAGACCCAGTACTTC
CASRSPGTRQETQYF
>NA|few|TRBJ2-1|TRBV5-1
TGCGCCAGCAGCTTGCGGCCCTCAGACCCCTACAATGAGCAGTTCTTC
CASSLRPSDPYNEQFF
>TRBD1|NA|TRBJ1-1|TRBV7-8
TGTGCCAGCAGCTATACCAGACCGGGACAGGGCACTGAAGCTTTCTTT
CASSYTRPGQGTEAFF
>NA|NA|TRBJ2-5|TRBV7-7
TGTGCCAGCAGCCCCGATGCCGGGGCAGAGCAGTACTTC
CASSPDAGAEQYF
>NA|NA|TRBJ2-1|TRBV12-3/TRBV12-4
TGTGCCAGCAGTTTAGCACGTTCGGGGGGCCCTTTTGGGAGTGAGCAGTTCTTC
CASSLARSGGPFGSEQFF
>NA|NA|TRBJ1-1|TRBV7-2
TGTGCCAGTAAGGCAGGGAGGGCCAACACTGAAGCTTTCTTT
CASKAGRANTEAFF
>NA|many|TRBJ2-7|TRBV2
TGTGCCAGCTCACCACTCTACGAGCAGTACTTC
CASSPLYEQYF
>NA|NA|TRBJ1-1|TRBV20-1
TGCAGTGCTAGAGAAGGCAGATCCCCCATACTAAACACTGAAGCTTTCTTT
CSAREGRSPILNTEAFF
>NA|NA|TRBJ2-3|TRBV20-1
TGCAGTGCTAGGGGTACTGGACAGTTCCTTGATACGCAGTATTTT
CSARGTGQFLDTQYF
>NA|NA|TRBJ1-2|TRBV18
TGTGCCAGCTCACCACTTGAGGAGGGTAGCTATGGCTACACCTTC
CASSPLEEGSYGYTF
>TRBD1|NA|TRBJ2-5|TRBV15
TGTGCCACCAGCATCGAGGGAAATCGATACAGGGGACACCAAGAGACCCAGTACTTC
CATSIEGNRYRGHQETQYF
>NA|NA|TRBJ2-3|TRBV7-2
TGTGCCAGCAGCTTTAGACCCCAAGATGCGCAGTATTTT
CASSFRPQDAQYF
>TRBD2|NA|TRBJ2-5|TRBV11-2
TGTGCCAGCAGCTTAGGGCGGGGGGGCCCCCTCTCACAAGAGACCCAGTACTTC
CASSLGRGGPLSQETQYF
>NA|once|TRBJ1-1|TRBV28
TGTGCCAGCGGAGGTCGATCGGGCGCTGAAGCTTTCTTT
CASGGRSGAEAFF
>TRBD2|few|TRBJ2-1|TRBV10-3
TGTGCCATCAGTGAGTCGAGGACTAGCGGGGTTGACAATGAGCAGTTCTTC
CAISESRTSGVDNEQFF
>NA|NA|TRBJ2-7|TRBV6-2/TRBV6-3
TGTGCCAGCACCCGGAAAAGGGGGGAATACGAGCAGTACTTC
CASTRKRGEYEQYF
>TRBD2|few|TRBJ2-5|TRBV6-6
TGTGCCAGCAGAAGGACTAGCGGGGGGGCTGAGACCCAGTACTTC
CASRRTSGGAETQYF
>TRBD2|few|TRBJ2-1|TRBV29-1
TGCAGCGTTAGCGAGCGGGGTGGCGGGAATGAGCAGTTCTTC
CSVSERGGGNEQFF
>TRBD1|many|TRBJ2-7|TRBV29-1
TGCAGCGTTACCAGACAGGGGGGTAACTACGAGCAGTACTTC
CSVTRQGGNYEQYF
>NA|few|TRBJ2-5|TRBV27
TGTGCCAGCAGTCCGAATGGGGCCGGACAAGAGACCCAGTACTTC
CASSPNGAGQETQYF
>NA|NA|TRBJ2-1|TRBV20-1
TGCAGTGCTCCAGGATCTACAAGGGGGTCGAATGAGCAGTTCTTC
CSAPGSTRGSNEQFF
>NA|many|TRBJ2-7|TRBV3-1
TGTGCCAGCAGCCGCGGACAGCCCTCCTACGAGCAGTACTTC
CASSRGQPSYEQYF
>NA|once|TRBJ2-1|TRBV20-1
TGCAGTGAGGCAGGGTTCAAAAACAATGAGCAGTTCTTC
CSEAGFKNNEQFF
>TRBD1|few|TRBJ2-7|TRBV12-3/TRBV12-4
TGTGCCAGCAGTTTAGCGTTCCAGGGGGCTAGCTACGAGCAGTACTTC
CASSLAFQGASYEQYF
>TRBD1|NA|TRBJ2-1|TRBV2
TGTGCCAGCAGGAGGGACAGGTGGGGAGAGGAGACCCAGTTCTTC
CASRRDRWGEETQFF